This T cell receptor beta chain is drawn from a study of T cell responses to AZD1222 COVID-19 vaccine. Findings of the study overall: Vaccine-associated CD4 TCRs spanned spike, dominant at 160-218 and 743-854. In the spike-specific TCR repertoire, nearly half reportedly target unmutated variant regions.

In the case of this clone: Its antigen is unidentified.

CDR1 and CDR2 from the germline V gene are SGHVS and FQNEAQ. The CDR3 runs 13 residues. Trimming left V 0 bases short and J 9 bases short, with 8 bases between. This table comes from immunoSEQ multiplex PCR, and its TCRdb copy is limited to in-frame clones, with some not included. The sample consists of 60,000 to 80,000 clones, roughly 85% of them appearing once. The sample here was peripheral blood, taken on day 0 of AZD1222 vaccination. This receptor was identified in an adult in good health. The chain carries TRBV7-8 and TRBJ2-2; D possibly matches TRBD1 or TRBD2 (5 bases each). CDR3: CASSLAGTRELFF. For the CDR3, the DNA is TGTGCCAGCAGCTTAGCTGGGACCAGGGAGCTGTTTTTT. The complete variable domain, with remaining parts taken from reference TRBV7-8 and TRBJ2-2, reads GAGVSQSPRYKVAKRGQDVALRCDPISGHVSLFWYQQALGQGPEFLTYFQNEAQLDKSGLPSDRFFAERPEGSVSTLKIQRTQQEDSAVYLCASSLAGTRELFFGEGSRLTVL.